These 7 T cell receptor beta chains came from one sample sequenced in a study of metastatic and nonmetastatic thyroid tumors. TCRdb used MiXCR to call clones anew from the PCR reads. The repertoire holds about 93,000 clones, approximately 11% seen once, with about 11% in the top ten. Every patient was untreated before thyroid surgery. What was sequenced was blood. These receptors were obtained from a female donor with papillary thyroid cancer or a benign thyroid nodule (not recorded which). Some clones in this sample may be carry-over from other donors' samples.

This clone was found many times. The CDR3: CASSPGVFYNEQFF. The CDR3 DNA reads as TGTGCCAGCAGCCCAGGTGTTTTCTACAATGAGCAGTTCTTC. The chain joins TRBV9 to TRBJ2-1; D uncertain. This CDR3 has 14 residues. In germline, CDR1 is SGDLS, CDR2 YYNGEE. V lost 4 bases and J 3 bases, leaving 11 bases between the germline ends.

This clone was recorded a few times. A much larger clone differs from this one at a single base, so this may be a read error. The V and J genes are TRBV6-5 and TRBJ1-1, with TRBD1 matching over 12 bases. The CDR3 spans 18 residues. The germline V gene has CDR1 MNHEY and CDR2 SVGAGI. This chain's CDR3 is CASRPGTGGFRAWTEAFF. The CDR3 DNA sequence: TGTGCTAGCAGGCCCGGGACAGGGGGCTTTAGAGCTTGGACTGAAGCTTTCTTT.

This clone was counted a few times. The chain is built from TRBV5-1 and TRBJ2-7, with D perhaps matching TRBD2 (5 bases). The V end lost 2 bases, the J end lost 4 bases, and 13 bases lay between the germline ends. The length of the CDR3 is 14 residues. Germline V CDR1 and CDR2: SGHRS, YFSETQ. The CDR3 here is CASSLVLGGYEQYF. DNA for the CDR3: TGCGCCAGCAGCTTAGTACTAGGCGGGTACGAGCAGTACTTC.

The sample holds many counts of this clone. The J gene is TRBJ2-3, the V gene TRBV4-2, with D perhaps TRBD2 (6 bases). There are 19 residues in the CDR3. Germline lookup yields CDR1 LGHNA and CDR2 YNFKEQ. V dropped 0 bases and J dropped 3 bases, with 22 bases sitting between them. The CDR3 nucleotides read TGTGCCAGCAGCCAAGACGAGAGGGGAGGAGAGTATCCTACAGATACGCAGTATTTT. It yields the protein CASSQDERGGEYPTDTQYF.

This clone was picked up many times. A read error may explain this, as a much larger clone is one base away. The J gene is TRBJ1-4, the V gene TRBV4-3; 10 bases line up with TRBD1. Germline CDR1 LGHNA, CDR2 YSLEER. This CDR3 is 17 amino acids long. The CDR3 nucleotides are TGCGCCAGCAGCCAAGATATCCCCGGGACAGGGGCCGGGAATCGGAGTTTT. It yields the protein CASSQDIPGTGAGNRSF.

This clone appeared many times. The chain uses TRBV4-1 and TRBJ2-1, with TRBD2 identical over 7 bases. Germline CDR1 MGHRA, CDR2 YSYEKL. This CDR3 contains 15 residues. Unmatched junction bases numbered 6, after V lost 4 bases and J lost 3 bases. The CDR3 DNA sequence: TGCGCCAGCAGCCCCTTGGCTAGCGGCTACAATGAGCAGTTCTTC. As protein: CASSPLASGYNEQFF.

The table lists this clone with many counts. V and J are TRBV19 and TRBJ2-1; 10 nucleotides align to TRBD2. CDR1 and CDR2 (germline): LNHDA, SQIVND (reference sequence). Trimming cost V 4 bases and J 7 bases; bases outside gene matches: 7. This CDR3 has 15 residues. The CDR3 DNA reads as TGTGCCAGTAGTACCCTGAGCGGGAGGGTGAATGAGCAGTTCTTC. This translates into CASSTLSGRVNEQFF.